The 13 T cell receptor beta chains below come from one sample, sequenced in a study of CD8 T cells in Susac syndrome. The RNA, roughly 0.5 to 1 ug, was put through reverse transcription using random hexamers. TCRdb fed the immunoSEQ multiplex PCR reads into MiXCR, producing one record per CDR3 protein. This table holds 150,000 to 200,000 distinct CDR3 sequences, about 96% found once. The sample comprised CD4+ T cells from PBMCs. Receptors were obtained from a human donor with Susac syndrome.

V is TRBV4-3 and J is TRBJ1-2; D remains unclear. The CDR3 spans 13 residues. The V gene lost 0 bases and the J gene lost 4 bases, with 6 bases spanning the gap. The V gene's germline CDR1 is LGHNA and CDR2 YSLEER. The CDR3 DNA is TGCGCCAGCAGCCAAGACAGGAGCTATGGCTACACCTTC. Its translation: CASSQDRSYGYTF.

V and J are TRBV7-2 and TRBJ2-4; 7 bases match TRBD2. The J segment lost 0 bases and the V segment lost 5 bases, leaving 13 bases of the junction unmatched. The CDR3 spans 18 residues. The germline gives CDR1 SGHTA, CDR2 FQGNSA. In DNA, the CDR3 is TGTGCCAGCAGCCCGACTAGCAATCCTACACTAGCCAAAAACATTCAGTACTTC. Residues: CASSPTSNPTLAKNIQYF.

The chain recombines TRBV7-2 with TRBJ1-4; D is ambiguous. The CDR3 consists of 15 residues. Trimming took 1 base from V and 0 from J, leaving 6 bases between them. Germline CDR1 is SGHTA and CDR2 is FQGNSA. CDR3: CASSLGGSTNEKLFF. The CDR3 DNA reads TGTGCCAGCAGCTTAGGCGGATCAACTAATGAAAAACTGTTTTTT.

CDR3 DNA sequence: TGTGCCGCTACCTTGAACACTGAAGCTTTCTTT. This gives the protein CAATLNTEAFF. The chain is built from TRBV6-6 and TRBJ1-1; D remains unclear. The CDR3 runs to 11 residues. Between the trimmed V and J ends, which lost 11 bases and 0 bases, there was a span of 7 bases. Germline V gene lookup returns CDR1 MNHNY and CDR2 SVGAGI (reference sequence).

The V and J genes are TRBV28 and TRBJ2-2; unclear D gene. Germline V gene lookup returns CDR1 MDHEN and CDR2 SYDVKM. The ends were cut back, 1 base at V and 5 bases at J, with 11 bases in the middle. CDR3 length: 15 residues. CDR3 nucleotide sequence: TGTGCCAGCAGTTTATTAACGTCTGGGACCGGGGAGCTGTTTTTT. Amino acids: CASSLLTSGTGELFF.

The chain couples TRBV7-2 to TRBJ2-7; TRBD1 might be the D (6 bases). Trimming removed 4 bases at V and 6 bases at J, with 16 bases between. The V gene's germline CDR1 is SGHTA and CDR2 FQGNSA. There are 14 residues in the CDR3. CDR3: CASSWGSGAGEQYV. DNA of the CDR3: TGTGCCAGCAGCTGGGGTTCAGGGGCTGGCGAGCAGTACGTC.

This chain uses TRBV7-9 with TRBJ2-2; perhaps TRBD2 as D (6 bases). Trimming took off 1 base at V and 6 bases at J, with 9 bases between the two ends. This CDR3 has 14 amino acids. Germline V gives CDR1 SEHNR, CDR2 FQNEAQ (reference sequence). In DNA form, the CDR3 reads TGTGCCAGCAGCTTAGATGGAGGGGCCGGGGAGCTGTTTTTT. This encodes CASSLDGGAGELFF.

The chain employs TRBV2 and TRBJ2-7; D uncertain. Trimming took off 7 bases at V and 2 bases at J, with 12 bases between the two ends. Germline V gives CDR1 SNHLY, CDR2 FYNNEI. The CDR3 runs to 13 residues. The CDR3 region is CASKLTTTYEQYV. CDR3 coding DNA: TGTGCCAGCAAGCTGACGACGACCTACGAGCAGTACGTC.

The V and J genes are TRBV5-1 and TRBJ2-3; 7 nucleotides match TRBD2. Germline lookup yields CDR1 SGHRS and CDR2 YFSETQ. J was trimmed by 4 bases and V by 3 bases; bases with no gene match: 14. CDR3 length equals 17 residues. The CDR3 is CASSWDPWRGGPDTQYF. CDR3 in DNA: TGCGCCAGCAGCTGGGACCCTTGGCGGGGAGGGCCAGATACGCAGTATTTT.

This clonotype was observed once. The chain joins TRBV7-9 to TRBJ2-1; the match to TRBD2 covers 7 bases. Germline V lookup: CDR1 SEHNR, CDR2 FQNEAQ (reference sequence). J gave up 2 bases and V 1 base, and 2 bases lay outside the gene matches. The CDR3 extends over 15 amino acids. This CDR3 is CASSLGAGAYNEQFF. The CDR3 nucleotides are TGTGCCAGCAGCTTAGGGGCGGGGGCCTACAATGAGCAGTTCTTC.

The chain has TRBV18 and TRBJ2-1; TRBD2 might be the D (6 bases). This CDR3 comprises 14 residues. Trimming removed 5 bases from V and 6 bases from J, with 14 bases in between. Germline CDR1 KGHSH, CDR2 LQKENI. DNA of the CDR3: TGTGCCAGCTCAATGACTAGTTTGTTCAATGAGCAGTTCTTC. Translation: CASSMTSLFNEQFF. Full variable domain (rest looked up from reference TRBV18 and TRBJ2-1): NAGVMQNPRHLVRRRGQEARLRCSPMKGHSHVYWYRQLPEEGLKFMVYLQKENIIDESGMPKERFSAEFPKEGPSILRIQQVVRGDSAAYFCASSMTSLFNEQFFGPGTRLTVL.

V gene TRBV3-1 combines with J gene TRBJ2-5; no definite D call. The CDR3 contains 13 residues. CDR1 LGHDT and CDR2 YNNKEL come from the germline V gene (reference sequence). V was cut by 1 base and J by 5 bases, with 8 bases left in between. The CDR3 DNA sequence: TGTGCCAGCAGCCAAGGTTGGGGTGAGACCCAGTACTTC. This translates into CASSQGWGETQYF.

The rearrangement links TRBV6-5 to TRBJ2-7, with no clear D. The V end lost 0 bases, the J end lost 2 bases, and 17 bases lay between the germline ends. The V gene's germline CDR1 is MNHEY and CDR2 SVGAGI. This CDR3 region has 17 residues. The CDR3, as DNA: TGTGCCAGCAGTTACTCTTGGCAGTCGGTAGGAACCTACGAGCAGTACTTC. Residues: CASSYSWQSVGTYEQYF.